The clone carrying this T cell receptor (beta chain) was seen at least ten times. Its antigen is not known. Every patient was untreated before thyroid surgery. The source of the sample is a study of metastatic and nonmetastatic thyroid tumors. The wider study: The study looked at repertoires side by side in blood and in tumor or nodule tissue from malignant and benign thyroid patients. The study, taken as a whole, reports: Patients with malignant thyroid tumors reportedly had significantly higher TCR beta diversity than those with benign nodules, in blood and tumor.

In the authors' methods: The study's classifier, a distant-metastasis tool for papillary thyroid cancer, was built using CDR3 differences across clinicopathological groups. TCRdb re-called clones via MiXCR from the PCR reads. Here the V and J calls rest on TCRdb's processing, not on the authors' analysis. The sample shows 11,000 to 15,000 clones, less than 30% of them seen only once. The sequence derives from a female donor with papillary thyroid cancer or a benign thyroid nodule (not recorded which). Some clones in this sample may be carry-over from other donors' samples. The sequenced sample was tumor tissue.

CDR3 residues: CASSLAGQGMRTDTQYF. The CDR3 DNA reads as TGTGCCAGCAGCTTAGCCGGACAGGGCATGCGCACAGATACGCAGTATTTT. The V gene is TRBV7-6, the J gene TRBJ2-3; TRBD1 matches 8 bases. J lost 1 base, V lost 0 bases, and 6 bases had no gene match. The germline V gene has CDR1 SGHVS and CDR2 FNYEAQ. CDR3 length: 17 amino acids.